This TCR beta chain was sequenced for a study of shared clonotypes between healthy human individuals. A note on this clone: Its antigen is as yet unknown.

Study observations and caveats: The study found roughly 5.3% of naive CD4 clonotypes shared across a few donors.

All donors qualified as healthy HIV-negative adults and had experienced no recent acute infections or vaccinations. The split of CD4+ cells yielded CD45RA+ naive and CD45RA-negative memory subsets. The authors ran the assay at deep level. Assay: immunoSEQ multiplex PCR; the TCRdb copy retains only in-frame clones and omits some. The sample yields approximately 620,000 clones, 97% seen once. Sample: naive CD4+ T cells sorted from blood. The subset is: CD45RA+ positively selected. This receptor was obtained from a woman aged 30 to 39 in good health.

The CDR3 spells CASSRPGLSYEQYF. CDR3 bases: TGCGCCAGCAGCCGACCGGGACTAAGCTATGAGCAGTACTTC. The rearrangement uses TRBV5-1 and TRBJ2-7; 7 bases agree with TRBD2. The CDR3 has 14 residues. The germline CDR1 and CDR2 sequences are SGHRS and YFSETQ. J gave up 7 bases and V 4 bases, and 11 bases lay outside the gene matches.